One sample yielded the 10 T cell receptor beta chains listed below, sequenced in a study of blood T cells in healthy people across ages (dated by TCRdb to the mid-2010s). To prepare the library, 5' RACE was applied. The sequencing machine was an Illumina HiSeq 2500. A second PCR of roughly 7 to 11 cycles was run with a J-beta primer mix and a sample-barcoded 5' primer. TCRdb applied fastp at Q25 and MiXCR to the public reads, then kept only in-frame beta chains. Identical CDR3 proteins give one entry, which carries the most common genes and DNA. The sample table holds roughly 680,000 distinct CDR3 sequences, of which over 20% were seen once. The ten largest clones represent roughly 3.6% of the sample. The sequencing input was blood. These receptors all come from a man between 65 and 85 years old in good health.

J is TRBJ2-3 and V is TRBV20-1, with 10 nucleotides matching TRBD2. The J segment lost 2 bases and the V segment lost 3 bases, leaving 5 bases of the junction unmatched. This CDR3 spans 15 amino acids. Per the germline V gene, CDR1 is DFQATT and CDR2 is SNEGSKA (reference sequence). CDR3 residues: CSARILAGFTDTQYF. The CDR3 DNA reads TGCAGTGCTAGGATACTAGCGGGGTTCACAGATACGCAGTATTTT.

This clonotype has at least ten counts. The CDR3 loop reads CASSFRTTTETQYF. The CDR3 bases are TGTGCCAGCAGCTTCCGGACTACTACAGAGACCCAGTACTTC. The chain links TRBV7-2 to TRBJ2-5; the D gene is possibly TRBD2 (6 bases). This CDR3 contains 14 residues. Trimming took 3 bases from V and 4 from J, leaving 12 bases between them. Germline loops: CDR1 SGHTA, CDR2 FQGNSA.

The chain couples TRBV20-1 to TRBJ2-7, with 8 bases identical to TRBD1. The V segment lost 7 bases and the J segment 1 base; nucleotides outside the gene matches: 12. CDR3 size: 15 residues. Germline V gene sequence: CDR1 DFQATT, CDR2 SNEGSKA (reference sequence). CDR3 protein: CSVNKRGQASYEQYF. As DNA, the CDR3 is TGCAGTGTTAACAAAAGGGGACAGGCGTCCTACGAGCAGTACTTC.

The chain is built from TRBV11-2 and TRBJ2-5; TRBD1 or TRBD2 may be the D gene (5 bases each). Germline V gene lookup returns CDR1 SGHAT and CDR2 FQNNGV. The length of the CDR3 is 15 residues. V was clipped by 3 bases and J by 4 bases, with 15 bases between them. The CDR3 is CASSFYVGERETQYF. CDR3 DNA: TGTGCCAGCAGCTTTTACGTAGGGGAGAGAGAGACCCAGTACTTC.

The CDR3 bases are TGTGCCAGCAGCCCCACTAGCGGCTCGAGGGAGCAGTTCTTC. This translates into CASSPTSGSREQFF. The chain carries TRBV5-4 and TRBJ2-1; 8 nucleotides align to TRBD2. Looked up from germline, CDR1 is SGHNT and CDR2 is YYREEE (reference sequence). With 4 bases clipped from V and 10 bases from J, the junction kept 10 bases outside the gene matches. The CDR3 extends over 14 amino acids.

This clonotype was found a few times. This chain joins TRBV5-1 and TRBJ1-2, with 9 bases identical to TRBD1. The J segment lost 3 bases and the V segment lost 0 bases, leaving 3 bases of the junction unmatched. The CDR3 has 15 residues. Germline CDR1 and CDR2: SGHRS and YFSETQ. CDR3 sequence (DNA): TGCGCCAGCAGCTTGGCGGGACAGGGTGACTATGGCTACACCTTC. The encoded protein is CASSLAGQGDYGYTF.

This clonotype came up a few times. The chain combines TRBV27 with TRBJ2-2, with unresolved D. The length of the CDR3 is 14 residues. Looked up from germline, CDR1 is MNHEY and CDR2 is SMNVEV (reference sequence). Trimming removed 4 bases from V and 0 bases from J, with 6 bases in between. CDR3 DNA sequence: TGTGCCAGCAGTTCACGGACGAACACCGGGGAGCTGTTTTTT. Protein sequence: CASSSRTNTGELFF.

This chain joins TRBV14 and TRBJ2-2; D gene uncertain. CDR3 length equals 14 residues. Germline CDR1 SGHDN, CDR2 FVKESK. The V end lost 0 bases, the J end lost 5 bases, and 7 bases lay between the germline ends. As DNA, the CDR3 is TGTGCCAGCAGCCAAGATCTGGGAACCGGGGAGCTGTTTTTT. Protein: CASSQDLGTGELFF. Looking up the rest from reference TRBV14 and TRBJ2-2 gives the full variable domain: EAGVTQFPSHSVIEKGQTVTLRCDPISGHDNLYWYRRVMGKEIKFLLHFVKESKQDESGMPNNRFLAERTGGTYSTLKVQPAELEDSGVYFCASSQDLGTGELFFGEGSRLTVL.

This clonotype was counted at least ten times. The rearrangement links TRBV6-5 to TRBJ2-5; TRBD1 matches 9 bases. V dropped 0 bases and J dropped 4; count of bases not matched to a gene: 0. The CDR3 has 14 residues. CDR1 and CDR2 from the germline V gene are MNHEY and SVGAGI. The CDR3 here is CASSYSTGGETQYF. The CDR3 nucleotides are TGTGCCAGCAGTTACTCGACAGGGGGAGAGACCCAGTACTTC.

This clonotype was seen repeatedly, ten times or more. This chain's CDR3 is CASSPGLLSPLHF. CDR3 in DNA: TGTGCCAGCAGCCCCGGACTTTTGTCACCCCTCCACTTT. The chain has TRBV14 and TRBJ1-6; D remains unclear. CDR3 size: 13 residues. V lost 4 bases and J 10 bases, leaving 11 bases between the germline ends. Looked up from germline, CDR1 is SGHDN and CDR2 is FVKESK.